Listed below are T cell receptor beta chains from one sample, sequenced in a study of blood T cell repertoires in COVID-19. TCRdb keeps only in-frame clones here, not all; method: immunoSEQ multiplex PCR. The data show 70,000 to 95,000 clones, roughly 89% seen once. Source material: peripheral blood. The source is a man aged 65 to 85 with active or convalescent COVID-19. The CDR3 runs from the conserved cysteine through the conserved F or W. A D gene is named only where the DNA matches it firmly. Not every row has a clone size; where given, it reads once, few, many or a size class.

V gene	clone size	J gene	D gene	CDR3 DNA	CDR3 protein
TRBV2	NA	TRBJ2-7	TRBD1	TGTGCCAGCGACCGGGACAGGGTTGTTGAAAGCGAGCAGTACTTC	CASDRDRVVESEQYF
TRBV9	NA	TRBJ2-7	TRBD2	TGTGCCAGCAGCGTAGGCGGGAGTAGCTCCTACGAGCAGTACTTC	CASSVGGSSSYEQYF
TRBV6-5	NA	TRBJ2-3	NA	TGTGCCAGCACCAGGGGCAGACCCGCCGATACGCAGTATTTT	CASTRGRPADTQYF
TRBV2	NA	TRBJ1-2	NA	TGTGCCAGCAGCGGGACCCGGGAGGCGAACTATGGCTACACCTTC	CASSGTREANYGYTF
TRBV7-2	NA	TRBJ2-7	NA	TGTGCCAGCAGCTCCCAGACGGACAGCTCCTACGAGCAGTACTTC	CASSSQTDSSYEQYF
TRBV6-5	NA	TRBJ2-5	TRBD2	TGTGCCAGCTTCTCTAGCGGGAGTGGAGAGACCCAGTACTTC	CASFSSGSGETQYF
TRBV21-1	once	TRBJ1-4	NA	TGTGCCAGCAGCTTTGAGGGGGCGGCTGCTAATGAAAAACTGTTTTTT	CASSFEGAAANEKLFF
TRBV7-2	NA	TRBJ2-5	TRBD2	TGTGCCAGCAGCCCGTTTAGCGGGAGGTCCCAAGAGACCCAGTACTTC	CASSPFSGRSQETQYF
TRBV28	NA	TRBJ1-5	TRBD1	TGTGCCAGCAACAGGGGTAATCAGCCCCAGCATTTT	CASNRGNQPQHF
TRBV2	NA	TRBJ2-2	NA	TGTGCCAGCAGGGCGGGACAGCTAACCGGGGAGCTGTTTTTT	CASRAGQLTGELFF
TRBV28	NA	TRBJ2-6	NA	TGTGCCAGCAGTCCCCAGGGGCACTCTGGGGCCAACGTCCTGACTTTC	CASSPQGHSGANVLTF
TRBV7-9	NA	TRBJ1-1	TRBD1	TGTGCCAGCAGCCCCCCCGGGACAGGGGGCCGTGAAGCTTTCTTT	CASSPPGTGGREAFF
TRBV4-1	NA	TRBJ1-6	NA	TGCGCCAGCAGCCAAGAGGGGCGGGGACTAGGGTCACCCCTCCACTTT	CASSQEGRGLGSPLHF
TRBV6-5	NA	TRBJ2-3	NA	TGTGCCAGCAGCGGATACCCTAGCAGCACAGATACGCAGTATTTT	CASSGYPSSTDTQYF
TRBV5-6	once	TRBJ1-5	NA	TGTGCCAGCAGCTTGGGACAATGGAATCAGCCCCAGCATTTT	CASSLGQWNQPQHF
TRBV7-2	NA	TRBJ2-2	NA	TGTGCCAGCAGCCCCCGGACAGCCACCGGGGAGCTGTTTTTT	CASSPRTATGELFF
TRBV19	NA	TRBJ1-1	NA	TGTGCCAGTAGTCGCTTCGGGTGGATGAACACTGAAGCTTTCTTT	CASSRFGWMNTEAFF
TRBV3-1/TRBV3-2	NA	TRBJ2-1	TRBD2	TGTGCCAGCAGCCAACGACTAGCCCCAAATGAGCAGTTCTTC	CASSQRLAPNEQFF
TRBV3-1/TRBV3-2	NA	TRBJ2-6	TRBD1	TGTGCCAGCAGCCCTACAGGGGGTATGTCTGGGGCCAACGTCCTGACTTTC	CASSPTGGMSGANVLTF
TRBV7-3	NA	TRBJ2-1	TRBD1	TGTGCCAGCAGCCCGGACAGGGGCTCCTACAATGAGCAGTTCTTC	CASSPDRGSYNEQFF
TRBV4-1	NA	TRBJ2-5	TRBD2	TGCGCCAGCAGCCAGAGCGGGAGGGCCGGTGAGACCCAGTACTTC	CASSQSGRAGETQYF
TRBV3-1/TRBV3-2	NA	TRBJ2-1	NA	TGTGCCAGCAGCCAGGGGGACTCAAAGCAGTTCTTC	CASSQGDSKQFF
TRBV15	NA	TRBJ2-6	NA	TGTGCCACCAGCAGATCGCCCGTGGGAGAAATTTTTTCTGGGGCCAACGTCCTGACTTTC	CATSRSPVGEIFSGANVLTF
TRBV7-2	few	TRBJ2-2	TRBD1	TGTGCCAGCAGCTCTAGACAGGGGGCGAACACCGGGGAGCTGTTTTTT	CASSSRQGANTGELFF
TRBV5-8	NA	TRBJ2-2	NA	TGTGCCAGCAGCGACCCTCAGAGGGAGTGGGACACCGGGGAGCTGTTTTTT	CASSDPQREWDTGELFF
TRBV4-2	once	TRBJ1-1	NA	TGTGCCAGCAGCCAAGATGGTCAGGCGAACACTGAAGCTTTCTTT	CASSQDGQANTEAFF
TRBV4-1	NA	TRBJ1-4	TRBD1	TGCGCCAGCAGCCAAGGTTTGACAGGGAAGATGGAATGGAATGAAAAACTGTTTTTT	CASSQGLTGKMEWNEKLFF
TRBV28	NA	TRBJ2-1	TRBD1	TGTGCCAGCAGTATATCGGGACAGGGACCCAATGAGCAGTTCTTC	CASSISGQGPNEQFF
TRBV4-3	NA	TRBJ2-5	NA	TGCGCCAGCAGCCTAGGAGCCTTCCCGGACTTGGAGACCCAGTACTTC	CASSLGAFPDLETQYF
TRBV10-1	NA	TRBJ1-3	TRBD1	TGCGCCAGCAATCGCACAGGGGAACCTGGAAACACCATATATTTT	CASNRTGEPGNTIYF
TRBV19	NA	TRBJ2-2	NA	TGTGCCAGTAGTATAGGTGCGTCGAACACCGGGGAGCTGTTTTTT	CASSIGASNTGELFF
TRBV9	NA	TRBJ1-6	NA	TGTGCCAGCAGCGTAGCGGACAGTGGTTCACCCCTCCACTTT	CASSVADSGSPLHF
TRBV5-4	NA	TRBJ1-4	NA	TGTGCCAGCACCCTAGCCAACATTGCAGCTAATGAAAAACTGTTTTTT	CASTLANIAANEKLFF
TRBV4-1	NA	TRBJ2-3	NA	TGCGCCAGCAGCCAATCTTCGGTTGGAGATACGCAGTATTTT	CASSQSSVGDTQYF
TRBV6-6	NA	TRBJ1-1	TRBD1	TGTGCCAGCAGCTACCCCGGGACAGATAACACTGAAGCTTTCTTT	CASSYPGTDNTEAFF
TRBV28	once	TRBJ1-1	NA	TGTGCCAGCAGCCGACCCCGAGGAGGGATCAACACTGAAGCTTTCTTT	CASSRPRGGINTEAFF
TRBV5-4	NA	TRBJ1-1	NA	TGTGCCAGCAGCAGTGATGGCAGTTTGAACACTGAAGCTTTCTTT	CASSSDGSLNTEAFF
TRBV16	NA	TRBJ2-1	TRBD1	TGTGCCAGCAGCCCTTACGAGGGGGCGGACGTTGGTGAGCAGTTCTTC	CASSPYEGADVGEQFF
TRBV5-1	NA	TRBJ1-2	NA	TGCGCCAGCAGCCTATACAGGGCTGGGTGGGGCTACACCTTC	CASSLYRAGWGYTF
TRBV11-2	NA	TRBJ1-4	NA	TGTGCCACTTCTTGGCGGGGCGTTGATGAAAAACTGTTTTTT	CATSWRGVDEKLFF
TRBV15	NA	TRBJ2-6	NA	TGTGCCACCAGCAGAGAACGAGGTTCTGGGGCCAACGTCCTGACTTTC	CATSRERGSGANVLTF
TRBV27	few	TRBJ1-2	NA	TGTGCCAGCAGCGCCCCGGGACGGGGGGCTATAGGCTACACCTTC	CASSAPGRGAIGYTF
TRBV7-2	once	TRBJ2-3	NA	TGTGCCAGCAGCCCGCACAGGGAGTCAGATACGCAGTATTTT	CASSPHRESDTQYF
TRBV7-8	few	TRBJ1-5	NA	TGTGCCAGCAGCTCGACGGCTACAGGGCCAACTAGCAATCAGCCCCAGCATTTT	CASSSTATGPTSNQPQHF